These T cell receptor beta chains were read from a single sample in a study of blood T cell repertoires in COVID-19. Profiling relied on immunoSEQ multiplex PCR, and the TCRdb table lists in-frame clones only, not all of them. The table has 60,000 to 70,000 clones, more than 85% seen once. Sequenced: peripheral blood. The receptors here all came from a human donor with active COVID-19. The donor label of this sample is uncertain. Both conserved end residues are part of each CDR3. A D gene is named only where the DNA matches it firmly. Rows give clone size only sometimes, using once, few, many, or a class for an expanded clone.

d_call	clone_size	v_call	j_call	cdr3_aa	cdr3_nt
-	-	TRBV11-2	TRBJ2-2	CASSFLPATGELFF	TGTGCCAGCAGCTTTCTGCCCGCGACCGGGGAGCTGTTTTTT
-	-	TRBV29-1	TRBJ2-7	CSVAPGLGSYEQYF	TGCAGCGTTGCGCCGGGACTCGGCTCCTACGAGCAGTACTTC
-	-	TRBV21-1	TRBJ2-4	CASSKRGGVENIQYF	TGTGCCAGCAGCAAAAGAGGAGGGGTGGAAAACATTCAGTACTTC
TRBD2	-	TRBV7-3	TRBJ2-3	CASSGTSGETQYF	TGTGCCAGCAGCGGGACTAGCGGGGAAACGCAGTATTTT
TRBD1	-	TRBV7-3	TRBJ2-7	CASSAGRGTANYEQYF	TGTGCCAGCAGCGCCGGAAGAGGGACAGCTAATTACGAGCAGTACTTC
-	-	TRBV9	TRBJ2-3	CASSVVGSDTQYF	TGTGCCAGCAGCGTAGTTGGCTCGGATACGCAGTATTTT
-	-	TRBV6-2/TRBV6-3	TRBJ2-7	CASTPRALSSYEQYF	TGTGCCAGCACCCCCCGCGCACTTAGCTCCTACGAGCAGTACTTC
-	-	TRBV28	TRBJ1-1	CASSLPGENTEAFF	TGTGCCAGCAGTTTACCGGGAGAGAACACTGAAGCTTTCTTT
-	-	TRBV7-3	TRBJ2-7	CASSTSPADEQYF	TGTGCCAGCAGCACTAGCCCTGCCGACGAGCAGTACTTC
-	-	TRBV7-6	TRBJ1-2	CASSFSGGFGYTF	TGTGCCAGCAGCTTCTCCGGGGGTTTCGGCTACACCTTC
-	few	TRBV28	TRBJ1-1	CASTVGRANTEAFF	TGTGCCAGCACGGTAGGGAGGGCGAACACTGAAGCTTTCTTT
TRBD1	-	TRBV5-6	TRBJ2-7	CASSPRTGGSYEQYF	TGTGCCAGCAGCCCCCGGACAGGGGGGTCCTACGAGCAGTACTTC
TRBD1	-	TRBV6-5	TRBJ1-3	CASSYSWTGTGNTIYF	TGTGCCAGCAGTTACTCGTGGACAGGGACTGGAAACACCATATATTTT
TRBD1	-	TRBV6-5	TRBJ1-2	CASTQTGDYGYTF	TGTGCCAGCACCCAGACAGGGGATTATGGCTACACCTTC
-	-	TRBV10-3	TRBJ2-2	CAISRQANTGELFF	TGTGCCATCAGCCGACAGGCGAACACCGGGGAGCTGTTTTTT
-	-	TRBV4-1	TRBJ2-2	CASSQEVTHTGELFF	TGCGCCAGCAGCCAAGAAGTGACTCACACCGGGGAGCTGTTTTTT
-	-	TRBV25-1	TRBJ2-2	CASSPGGTGELFF	TGTGCCAGCAGTCCCGGGGGAACCGGGGAGCTGTTTTTT
TRBD2	-	TRBV19	TRBJ2-1	CASSIGGSGRNEQFF	TGTGCCAGTAGTATAGGCGGGAGCGGTCGCAATGAGCAGTTCTTC
-	-	TRBV5-5	TRBJ2-7	CASSLGRGPEQYF	TGTGCCAGCAGCTTGGGGCGGGGTCCGGAGCAGTACTTC
-	-	TRBV7-9	TRBJ1-2	CASSSWAPGTNYGYTF	TGTGCCAGCAGCTCATGGGCCCCGGGGACTAACTATGGCTACACCTTC
-	-	TRBV6-2/TRBV6-3	TRBJ1-2	CASSKPGTINYGYTF	TGTGCCAGCAGCAAACCAGGGACAATAAACTATGGCTACACCTTC
-	-	TRBV11-3	TRBJ2-5	CASSPGQSQETQYF	TGTGCCAGCAGCCCGGGACAAAGCCAAGAGACCCAGTACTTC
-	-	TRBV18	TRBJ1-1	CASSPTGNTEAFF	TGTGCCAGCTCACCAACGGGTAACACTGAAGCTTTCTTT
-	few	TRBV5-4	TRBJ2-7	CASTLGGEQYF	TGTGCCAGCACCCTCGGGGGCGAGCAGTACTTC
TRBD1	few	TRBV6-6	TRBJ1-6	CASSRQGVSYNSPLHF	TGTGCCAGCAGTCGACAGGGGGTCTCCTATAATTCACCCCTCCACTTT
-	-	TRBV2	TRBJ1-5	CASSQSQGGQPQHF	TGTGCCAGCAGTCAGTCTCAAGGGGGTCAGCCCCAGCATTTT
-	few	TRBV20-1	TRBJ1-2	CSASPRTAKGRYGYTF	TGCAGTGCTAGTCCGAGGACAGCCAAGGGTCGATATGGCTACACCTTC
-	-	TRBV14	TRBJ2-7	CASSQDYLAQYF	TGTGCCAGCAGCCAGGACTACCTCGCGCAGTACTTC
TRBD1	-	TRBV19	TRBJ2-7	CASGQGPGEQYF	TGTGCCAGTGGACAGGGGCCGGGCGAGCAGTACTTC
-	-	TRBV18	TRBJ2-7	CASSPRTVQAPYEQYF	TGTGCCAGCTCACCTCGTACGGTTCAGGCCCCCTACGAGCAGTACTTC
-	-	TRBV6-2/TRBV6-3	TRBJ1-3	CASSYSRDSGNTIYF	TGTGCCAGCAGTTACTCAAGAGACTCTGGAAACACCATATATTTT
TRBD1	-	TRBV6-5	TRBJ2-1	CASSRQGTYNEQFF	TGTGCCAGCAGCCGACAGGGGACCTACAATGAGCAGTTCTTC
TRBD2	-	TRBV10-1	TRBJ2-3	CASSAASGRVEDTQYF	TGCGCCAGCAGTGCAGCTAGCGGGAGGGTTGAAGATACGCAGTATTTT
TRBD1	once	TRBV9	TRBJ1-1	CASSVELGTGDPPEAFF	TGTGCCAGCAGCGTAGAGTTGGGGACAGGGGATCCCCCTGAAGCTTTCTTT
TRBD1	-	TRBV5-6	TRBJ1-1	CASSTAGGLNTEAFF	TGTGCCAGCAGCACCGCAGGGGGCTTGAACACTGAAGCTTTCTTT
TRBD1	-	TRBV5-8	TRBJ2-5	CASSWTGGSTQYF	TGTGCCAGCAGCTGGACAGGGGGGTCGACCCAGTACTTC
-	once	TRBV28	TRBJ2-3	CASSLFEGTSTDTQYF	TGTGCCAGCAGTTTATTTGAGGGCACTAGCACAGATACGCAGTATTTT
TRBD2	-	TRBV6-5	TRBJ2-1	CASKLAGGINEQFF	TGTGCCAGTAAACTAGCGGGAGGGATAAATGAGCAGTTCTTC
-	-	TRBV28	TRBJ1-2	CASSLSTTGGYTF	TGTGCCAGCAGTTTAAGCACAACGGGGGGCTACACCTTC
-	-	TRBV6-5	TRBJ2-1	CASSYGGKGYNEQFF	TGTGCCAGCAGTTACGGCGGGAAGGGATACAATGAGCAGTTCTTC
-	-	TRBV18	TRBJ2-1	CASSSTDAGSSYNEQFF	TGTGCCAGCTCATCAACCGATGCTGGCAGCTCCTACAATGAGCAGTTCTTC
TRBD1	-	TRBV28	TRBJ1-5	CASSPAGGGQGLTQPQHF	TGTGCCAGCAGCCCTGCGGGGGGCGGACAGGGGTTGACTCAGCCCCAGCATTTT
TRBD2	-	TRBV19	TRBJ2-7	CATGTSGSEQYF	TGTGCCACCGGGACTAGCGGGAGCGAGCAGTACTTC
-	-	TRBV24-1	TRBJ2-1	CATSDLGLPSSYNEQFF	TGTGCCACCAGTGACCTAGGACTACCCAGCTCCTACAATGAGCAGTTCTTC
TRBD1	-	TRBV7-2	TRBJ2-3	CASSPRTGVLLDTQYF	TGTGCCAGCAGCCCCCGGACAGGGGTTCTGTTAGATACGCAGTATTTT
-	once	TRBV7-2	TRBJ1-5	CASSPAGKPQHF	TGTGCCAGCAGCCCAGCGGGAAAACCCCAGCATTTT
TRBD1	-	TRBV29-1	TRBJ2-7	CSVEDRGREQYF	TGCAGCGTTGAAGACAGGGGGAGAGAGCAGTACTTC
-	-	TRBV19	TRBJ1-2	CASGQNYGYTF	TGTGCCAGCGGACAGAACTATGGCTACACCTTC
TRBD2	-	TRBV9	TRBJ2-7	CASSASGSIDEQYF	TGTGCCAGCAGCGCAAGCGGGAGCATAGACGAGCAGTACTTC
TRBD1	-	TRBV7-9	TRBJ2-2	CASSPGGTGSTGELFF	TGTGCCAGCAGCCCCGGAGGGACAGGGAGCACCGGGGAGCTGTTTTTT
-	-	TRBV7-2	TRBJ2-7	CASSLEPHSSYEQYF	TGTGCCAGCAGCTTAGAACCCCACAGCAGCTACGAGCAGTACTTC
-	-	TRBV6-5	TRBJ1-2	CASRGEANYGYTF	TGTGCCAGCAGAGGAGAAGCTAACTATGGCTACACCTTC
TRBD2	-	TRBV27	TRBJ2-3	CASRPLAGGPDTQYF	TGTGCCAGCAGGCCACTAGCGGGGGGTCCAGATACGCAGTATTTT
TRBD1	-	TRBV5-1	TRBJ1-4	CASSETTGDNEKLFF	TGCGCCAGCAGCGAAACGACAGGGGATAATGAAAAACTGTTTTTT
TRBD2	-	TRBV6-2/TRBV6-3	TRBJ2-7	CASSVSGTKHYEQYF	TGTGCCAGCAGTGTCTCCGGGACTAAACATTACGAGCAGTACTTC